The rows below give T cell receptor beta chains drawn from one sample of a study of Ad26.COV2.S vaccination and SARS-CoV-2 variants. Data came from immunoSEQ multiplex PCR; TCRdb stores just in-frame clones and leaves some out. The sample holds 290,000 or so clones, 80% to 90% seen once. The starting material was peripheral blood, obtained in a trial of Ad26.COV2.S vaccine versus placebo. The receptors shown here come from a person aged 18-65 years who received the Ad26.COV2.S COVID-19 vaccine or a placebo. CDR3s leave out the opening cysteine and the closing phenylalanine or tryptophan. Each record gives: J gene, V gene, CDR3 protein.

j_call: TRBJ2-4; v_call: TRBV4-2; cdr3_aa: ASSRTSGGADIQY
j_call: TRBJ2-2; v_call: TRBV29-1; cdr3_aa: SVAGTGGSFSRTGELF
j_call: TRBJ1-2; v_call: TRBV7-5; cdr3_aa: VRARDRNLYGYT
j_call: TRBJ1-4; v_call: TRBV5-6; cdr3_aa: ASSFATAGNEKLF
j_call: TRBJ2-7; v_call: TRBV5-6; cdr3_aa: ASSLEMDRPQY
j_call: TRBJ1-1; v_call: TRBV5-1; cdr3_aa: ASSLGPGGDTEAF
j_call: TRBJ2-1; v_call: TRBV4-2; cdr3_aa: ASSQPPISGTSPGEQF
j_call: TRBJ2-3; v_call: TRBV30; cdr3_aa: AWDRGSDTQY
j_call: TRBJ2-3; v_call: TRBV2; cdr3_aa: ASSESSPTDTQY
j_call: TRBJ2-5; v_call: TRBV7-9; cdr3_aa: ASSFSAGETQY
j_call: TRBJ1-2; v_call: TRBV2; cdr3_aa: ASKSLKGRYGYT
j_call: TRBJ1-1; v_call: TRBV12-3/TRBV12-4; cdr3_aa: ASSSATEAF
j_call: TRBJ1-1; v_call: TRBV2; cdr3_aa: ASGLLGTEAF
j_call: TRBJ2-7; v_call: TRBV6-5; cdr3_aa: ASSSLRSPGQY
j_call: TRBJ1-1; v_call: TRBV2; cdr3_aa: ASRGQPNTEAF
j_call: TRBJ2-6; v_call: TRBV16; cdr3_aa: ASSQFSSSGSGANVLT
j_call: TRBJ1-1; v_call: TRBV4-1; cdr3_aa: ASSQRDGKNTEAF
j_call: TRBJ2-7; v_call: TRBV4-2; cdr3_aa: ASSQDWPGVSYEQY
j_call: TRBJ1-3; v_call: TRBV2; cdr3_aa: ASSGSGNTIY
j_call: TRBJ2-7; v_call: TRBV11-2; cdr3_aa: ASSWDRDFSYEQY
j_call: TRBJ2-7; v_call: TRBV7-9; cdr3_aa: ASSPGGTVTGRYEQY
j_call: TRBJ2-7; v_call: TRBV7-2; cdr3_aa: ASSLAGQGTKEQY
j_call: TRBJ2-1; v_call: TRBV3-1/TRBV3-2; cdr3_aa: ASSQGDTGKF
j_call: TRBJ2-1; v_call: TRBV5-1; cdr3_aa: ASSLVRVDEQF
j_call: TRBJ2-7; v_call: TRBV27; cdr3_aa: ASSPSGTSTYEQY
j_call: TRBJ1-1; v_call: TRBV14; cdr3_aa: ASSSSLNTEAF
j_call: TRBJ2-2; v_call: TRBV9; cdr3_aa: ASSEGLAGAMNTGELF
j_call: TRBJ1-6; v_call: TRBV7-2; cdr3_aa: ASSLTTGVDSPLH
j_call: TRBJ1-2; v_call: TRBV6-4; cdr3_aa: ASSDSTENYGYT
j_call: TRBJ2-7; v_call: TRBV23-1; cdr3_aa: ASSRYRGGVYEQY
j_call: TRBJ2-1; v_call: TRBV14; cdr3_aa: ASSPEVLGGGEQF
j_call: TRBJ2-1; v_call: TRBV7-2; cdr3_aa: ASSGSGRGTYNEQF
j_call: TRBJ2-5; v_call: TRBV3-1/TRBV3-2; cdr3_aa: ASSRGPGTGEETQY